This TCR beta chain derives from a study of control samples from healthy donors and cancer patients. This CDR3 has 16 amino acids. V dropped 3 bases and J dropped 1; count of bases not matched to a gene: 5. Per germline, CDR1 MDHEN and CDR2 SYDVKM. TCRdb's copy holds only in-frame clones and misses some; the assay was immunoSEQ multiplex PCR. The listing contains roughly 200,000 clones. Sample: blood. The sequence was obtained from a woman under 40 in good health. The chain is built from TRBV28 and TRBJ2-3; 9 nucleotides align to TRBD2. The CDR3 nucleotides are TGTGCCAGCAGTTTTCCGGTAGCGGGGGGCACAGATACGCAGTATTTT. Amino acids: CASSFPVAGGTDTQYF.